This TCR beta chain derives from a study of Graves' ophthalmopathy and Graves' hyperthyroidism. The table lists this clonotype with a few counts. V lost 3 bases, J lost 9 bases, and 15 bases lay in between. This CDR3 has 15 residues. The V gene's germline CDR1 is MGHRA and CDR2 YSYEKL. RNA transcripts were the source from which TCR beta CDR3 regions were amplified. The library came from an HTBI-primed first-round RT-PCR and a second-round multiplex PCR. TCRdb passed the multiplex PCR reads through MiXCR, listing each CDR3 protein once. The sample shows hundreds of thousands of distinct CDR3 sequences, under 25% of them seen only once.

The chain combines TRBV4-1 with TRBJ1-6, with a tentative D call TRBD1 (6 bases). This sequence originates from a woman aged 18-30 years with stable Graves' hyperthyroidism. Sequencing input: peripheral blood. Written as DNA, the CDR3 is TGCGCCAGCAGCCAGGGGGCTTTAAAAAGTTCACCCCTCCACTTT. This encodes CASSQGALKSSPLHF.